This TCR beta chain was profiled in a study of blood T cell repertoires in COVID-19. This clone was detected only once. Looked up from germline, CDR1 is LGHNT and CDR2 is FRNRAP. The V end was cut by 3 bases, the J end by 4 bases, with 7 bases between. This CDR3 spans 14 amino acids. Measured with immunoSEQ multiplex PCR; TCRdb has only the in-frame clones, and not every one. The table has 95,000 to 150,000 clones, around two thirds seen once. The sample was peripheral blood. This chain uses TRBV12-5 with TRBJ1-6, with a possible D match to TRBD1 (6 bases). The clonotype comes from a woman between 65 and 79 years old with acute or convalescent COVID-19. CDR3 nucleotides: TGTGCTAGTGGTTTAACAGGGTATAATTCACCCCTCCACTTT. It yields the protein CASGLTGYNSPLHF. The whole variable domain, remainder taken from reference TRBV12-5 and TRBJ1-6, is DARVTQTPRHKVTEMGQEVTMRCQPILGHNTVFWYRQTMMQGLELLAYFRNRAPLDDSGMPKDRFSAEMPDATLATLKIQPSEPRDSAVYFCASGLTGYNSPLHFGNGTRLTVT.